Listed here are 3 T cell receptor beta chains from one sample, sequenced in a study of blood T cell repertoires in COVID-19. The protocol was immunoSEQ multiplex PCR, while the TCRdb copy is restricted to in-frame clones and leaves out a portion. The sample lists about 150,000 clones; more than 85% were seen once. The sequencing sample was made of peripheral blood. These receptor sequences come from a woman at least 80 years old with COVID-19, enrolled during active disease.

This chain connects TRBV4-2 to TRBJ1-6; possibly TRBD1 for D (6 bases). Trimming removed 1 base from V and 7 bases from J, with 14 bases in between. Germline lookup yields CDR1 LGHNA and CDR2 YNFKEQ. The CDR3 covers 16 residues. The CDR3 nucleotides read TGTGCCAGCAGCCAAGCATCGGACAGAGAGAATTCACCCCTCCACTTT. Encoded protein: CASSQASDRENSPLHF.

The chain employs TRBV4-3 and TRBJ1-1, with 10 nucleotides matching TRBD1. CDR3 length: 16 residues. Germline assignment: CDR1 LGHNA and CDR2 YSLEER. V was pared by 0 bases and J by 6 bases, with 7 bases of the junction left unmatched. The CDR3 bases are TGCGCCAGCAGCCAAGAGCCCGGGACAGGGGCATCTGAAGCTTTCTTT. Its protein is CASSQEPGTGASEAFF.

CDR3 DNA sequence: TGTGCCAGCAGCGAGGGAGGGGGGGACAATCAGCCCCAGCATTTT. Translating it yields CASSEGGGDNQPQHF. V is TRBV5-4 and J is TRBJ1-5; maybe TRBD1 (6 bases). The CDR3 contains 15 residues. The ends were cut back, 4 bases at V and 3 bases at J, with 14 bases in the middle. Germline V gene sequence: CDR1 SGHNT, CDR2 YYREEE (reference sequence).